Listed below are T cell receptor beta chains from one sample, sequenced in a study of CD8+ T cells in alopecia areata. The table came from immunoSEQ multiplex PCR; TCRdb's copy has only in-frame clones and leaves some out. The sample lists about 180,000 clones, less than 80% occurring once. This sample comprised CD8+ T cells sorted from blood, obtained at week 0. These TCRs come from a human donor with alopecia areata. Both conserved end residues are part of each CDR3. D genes are given only for firm matches. Rows give clone size only sometimes, using once, few, many, or a class for an expanded clone.

TRBJ2-5 NA TRBV9 NA CASRRGETQYF TGTGCCAGCAGACGTGGAGAGACCCAGTACTTC
TRBJ1-5 TRBD1 TRBV7-9 few CASSLGGGGEYGNQPQHF TGTGCCAGCAGCTTAGGAGGAGGGGGCGAGTACGGCAATCAGCCCCAGCATTTT
TRBJ1-2 TRBD1 TRBV27 NA CASSGDGQGNYGYTF TGTGCCAGCAGTGGGGACGGACAGGGGAACTATGGCTACACCTTC
TRBJ1-6 NA TRBV6-5 NA CASSGGGGNSPLHF TGTGCCAGCAGTGGGGGGGGAGGCAATTCACCCCTCCACTTT
TRBJ1-2 NA TRBV29-1 NA CSVAEGNYGYTF TGCAGCGTTGCCGAGGGGAACTATGGCTACACCTTC
TRBJ2-2 NA TRBV13 few CASSLSPGFGGELFF TGTGCCAGCAGCTTGTCTCCAGGGTTTGGCGGGGAGCTGTTTTTT
TRBJ1-2 NA TRBV6-1 NA CASSEGVTRGSYTF TGTGCCAGCAGTGAGGGTGTAACAAGGGGTAGCTACACCTTC
TRBJ1-1 NA TRBV2 NA CASTPWGTEAFF TGTGCCAGCACCCCTTGGGGGACTGAAGCTTTCTTT
TRBJ1-2 NA TRBV7-9 NA CASSLGAADGYTF TGTGCCAGCAGCTTAGGGGCGGCAGATGGCTACACCTTC
TRBJ1-1 NA TRBV6-5 NA CASSGGGPEAFF TGTGCCAGCAGTGGAGGGGGGCCTGAAGCTTTCTTT
TRBJ2-7 TRBD2 TRBV11-2 NA CASLVAGETPVGGQYF TGTGCCAGCTTAGTAGCGGGGGAAACCCCAGTAGGAGGGCAGTACTTC
TRBJ1-5 NA TRBV7-8 NA CASSLGAGGNQPQHF TGTGCCAGCAGCCTAGGGGCAGGGGGCAATCAGCCCCAGCATTTT
TRBJ2-2 NA TRBV12-5 NA CASGPTPSTYTGELFF TGTGCTAGTGGTCCCACCCCCAGCACATACACCGGGGAGCTGTTTTTT
TRBJ2-7 NA TRBV6-5 NA CASGASSYEQYF TGTGCCAGCGGGGCCTCCTCCTACGAGCAGTACTTC
TRBJ1-1 TRBD1 TRBV29-1 NA CSVVWVQGALPEAFF TGCAGCGTTGTCTGGGTCCAGGGGGCACTACCTGAAGCTTTCTTT
TRBJ1-2 NA TRBV5-6 NA CASSQGGYGYTF TGTGCCAGCAGCCAGGGTGGCTATGGCTACACCTTC
TRBJ2-5 TRBD2 TRBV7-9 NA CASSSPTGEGGETQYF TGTGCCAGCAGCTCCCCGACGGGGGAGGGAGGAGAGACCCAGTACTTC
TRBJ2-4 NA TRBV19 NA CASSIGLSGGNIQYF TGTGCCAGTAGTATAGGACTGTCCGGGGGAAACATTCAGTACTTC
TRBJ1-1 TRBD1 TRBV29-1 NA CSVERDSEAFF TGCAGCGTTGAACGGGACAGTGAAGCTTTCTTT
TRBJ1-6 NA TRBV14 NA CASSQDLGRNSPLHF TGTGCCAGCAGCCAAGATCTGGGGAGGAATTCACCCCTCCACTTT